This TCR beta chain was captured in a study of T cell responses to AZD1222 COVID-19 vaccine. The V gene's germline CDR1 is LNHDA and CDR2 SQIVND (reference sequence). The V end was cut by 0 bases, the J end by 0 bases, with 9 bases between. CDR3 size: 16 residues. Here immunoSEQ multiplex PCR was the method, and the copy in TCRdb shows in-frame clones only, minus some. The sample lists about 130,000 clones, about 88% seen once, with roughly 4.4% in the top ten. The clonotype originates from an adult in good health. The V gene is TRBV19, the J gene TRBJ1-5; D is unclear. The specimen was peripheral blood, collected on day 0 of AZD1222 vaccination. This CDR3 is CASSIEGSHSNQPQHF. CDR3 nucleotides: TGTGCCAGTAGTATAGAGGGCAGTCATAGCAATCAGCCCCAGCATTTT.